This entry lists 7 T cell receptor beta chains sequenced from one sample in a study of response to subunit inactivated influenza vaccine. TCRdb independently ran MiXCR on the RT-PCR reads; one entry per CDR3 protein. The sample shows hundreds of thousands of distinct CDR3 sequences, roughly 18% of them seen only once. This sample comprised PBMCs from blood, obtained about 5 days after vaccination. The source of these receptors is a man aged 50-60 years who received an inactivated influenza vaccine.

The CDR3 nucleotides read TGCAGTGCCTCAGTAGATTCGGGTCAGCCCCAGCATTTT. The encoded protein is CSASVDSGQPQHF. The rearrangement links TRBV20-1 to TRBJ1-5, with D uncertain. This CDR3 region has 13 residues. CDR1 is DFQATT, CDR2 SNEGSKA, per germline (reference sequence). The ends were cut back, 6 bases at V and 6 bases at J, with 15 bases in the middle.

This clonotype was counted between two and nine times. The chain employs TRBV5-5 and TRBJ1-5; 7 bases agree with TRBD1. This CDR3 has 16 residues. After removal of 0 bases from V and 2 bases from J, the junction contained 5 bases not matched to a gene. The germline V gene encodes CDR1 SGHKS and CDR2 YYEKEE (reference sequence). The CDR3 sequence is CASSLDRGFGNQPQHF. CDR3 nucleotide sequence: TGTGCCAGCAGCTTGGACAGGGGTTTCGGCAATCAGCCCCAGCATTTT. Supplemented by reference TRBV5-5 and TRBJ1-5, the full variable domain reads DAGVTQSPTHLIKTRGQQVTLRCSPISGHKSVSWYQQVLGQGPQFIFQYYEKEERGRGNFPDRFSARQFPNYSSELNVNALLLGDSALYLCASSLDRGFGNQPQHFGDGTRLSIL.

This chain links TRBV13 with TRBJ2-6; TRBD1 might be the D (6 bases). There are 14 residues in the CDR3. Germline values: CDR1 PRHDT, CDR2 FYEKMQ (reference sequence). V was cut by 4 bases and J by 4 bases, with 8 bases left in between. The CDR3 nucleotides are TGTGCCAGCAGCTACAGGGTGGGGGCCAACGTCCTGACTTTC. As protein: CASSYRVGANVLTF.

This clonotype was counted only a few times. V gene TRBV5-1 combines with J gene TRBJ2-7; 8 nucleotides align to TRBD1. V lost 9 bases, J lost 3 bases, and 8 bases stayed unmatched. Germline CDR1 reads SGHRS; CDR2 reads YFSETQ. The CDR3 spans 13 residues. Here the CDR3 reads CATRLGQDYEQYF. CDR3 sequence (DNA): TGCGCCACCCGCTTGGGACAGGACTACGAGCAGTACTTC.

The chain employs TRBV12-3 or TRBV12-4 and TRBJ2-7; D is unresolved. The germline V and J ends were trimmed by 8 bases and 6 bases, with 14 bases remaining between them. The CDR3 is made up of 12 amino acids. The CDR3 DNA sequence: TGTGCCAGCGGAATGGTCCGTCTCGAGCAGTACTTC. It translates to CASGMVRLEQYF.

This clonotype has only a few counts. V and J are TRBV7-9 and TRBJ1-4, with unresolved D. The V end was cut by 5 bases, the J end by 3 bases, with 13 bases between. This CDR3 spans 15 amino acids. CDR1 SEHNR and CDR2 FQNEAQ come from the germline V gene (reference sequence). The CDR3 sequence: CASSQDASANEKLFF. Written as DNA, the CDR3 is TGTGCCAGCAGCCAGGACGCATCTGCTAATGAAAAACTGTTTTTT. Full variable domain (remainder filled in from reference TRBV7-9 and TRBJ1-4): DTGVSQNPRHKITKRGQNVTFRCDPISEHNRLYWYRQTLGQGPEFLTYFQNEAQLEKSRLLSDRFSAERPKGSFSTLEIQRTEQGDSAMYLCASSQDASANEKLFFGSGTQLSVL.

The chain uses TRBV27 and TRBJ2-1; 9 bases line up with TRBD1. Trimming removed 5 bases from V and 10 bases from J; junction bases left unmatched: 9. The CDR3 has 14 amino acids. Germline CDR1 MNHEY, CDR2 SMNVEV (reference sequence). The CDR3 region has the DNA TGTGCCAGCAGTCACGGGACAGGGACGAGCGAGCAGTTCTTC. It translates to CASSHGTGTSEQFF.